In its sample, the clone carrying this T cell receptor beta chain was seen once. Germline CDR1 DFQATT, CDR2 SNEGSKA (reference sequence). The V end was cut by 0 bases, the J end by 5 bases, with 16 bases between. This CDR3 comprises 15 residues. The record originates from a study of T cells in Graves' hyperthyroidism and ophthalmopathy. TCR beta CDR3 sequences were amplified from RNA transcripts. HTBI primers were used for first-round RT-PCR of the TCR CDR3. One entry per CDR3 protein results from TCRdb running MiXCR on the multiplex PCR reads. This table has 650,000 to 800,000 distinct CDR3 sequences, nearly 45% appearing once.

Sequencing input: peripheral blood or thyroid tissue (not recorded which). This TCR derives from an adult man with Graves' disease, either hyperthyroidism or ophthalmopathy (not recorded which). The rearrangement links TRBV20-1 to TRBJ1-2; D possibly corresponds to TRBD1 (6 bases). CDR3 protein: CSARDAGQFLYGYTF. The CDR3 region has the DNA TGCAGTGCTAGAGATGCAGGACAGTTCCTTTATGGCTACACCTTC.